This T cell receptor beta chain was captured by sequencing in a study of T cell responses to AZD1222 COVID-19 vaccine (dated by TCRdb to the early 2020s). Looking at the study overall: AZD1222 recipients with second doses at about 4 weeks or about 12 weeks were pooled, because spike-specific TCR depth and breadth did not differ between schedules. A total of about 230 trial participants underwent TCR sequencing, of whom some 210 received two doses of AZD1222 and some 26 received two doses of the MenACWY control vaccine. Trial participants were enrolled by age into 18-55, 56-69 and 70-plus year subgroups, with about 150, 27 and 61 TCR-sequenced participants respectively.

The paper as a whole reports these results and caveats: Reportedly, close to half of the unique spike-specific TCRs recognized epitopes lying outside the regions that are mutated in the B.1.351 and B.1.1.7 variants. Spike-specific TCR breadth and depth rose significantly after two AZD1222 doses compared with day 0 and with MenACWY recipients. Only five to seven AZD1222 recipients were SARS-CoV-2 seropositive at baseline, limiting conclusions about previously exposed vaccinees. Because no day 14 peak-response samples were available, the repertoires could be characterized only after the peak T cell response. Participants were mostly white British, with more females than males. The authors suggested clonal diversity may have been underestimated. Vaccine-associated CD4 TCRs spanned the whole spike protein, with dominant responses in regions 160-218 and 743-854. The 56-69-year group was small, and its depth increase did not reach significance, likely because of low power.

This clone was found once. What this receptor recognizes is not known. Base qualities are not recorded, but no much larger clone differs from it by a single base. In light of the paper, this sample's time point label describes: baseline before first vaccination. The vaccinee samples were drawn from two UK trials, COV001 and COV002, one of which was a single-blind randomized controlled phase 2/3 trial testing AZD1222 (ChAdOx1 nCoV-19) in healthy adults. For TCRbeta chain sequencing, PBMC samples from trial participants were taken at day 0 and at day 28 after the second dose. The CDR3 regions of human TCRbeta chains were analyzed by immunosequencing. The original pipeline was this. TCRs in the repertoires were compared against a reference library of SARS-CoV-2-specific TCRs that had been generated with the MIRA antigen-specificity platform. Breadth was defined as the fraction of unique TCRs that were SARS-CoV-2-associated, and depth was defined as the fraction of total T cells that were SARS-CoV-2-associated. Using the MIRA data, every spike-specific TCR was mapped to the spike region that the TCR reacted to and assigned to either a CD4 or a CD8 class. Log10-transformed breadth and depth values were compared by one-way ANOVA with Sidak's multiple comparisons tests. TCRdb took this table from immuneACCESS and kept in-frame rearrangements with V and J called. Such tables lack part of the clones; where checked against another copy, unresolved V genes explain under half of the gap, and the rest is unexplained. The DNA was the basis for D and trimming; V, J and clone size are from that table. This sample holds more than 95,000 clones; 91% were observed only once. About 41% of the sample is in the top ten clones.

CDR1 and CDR2, per the germline V gene (reference sequence), are LGHDT and YNNKEL. Measured from the cysteine to the phenylalanine, the CDR3 is 15 residues long. Only CDR3 DNA remains: 45 bases, in frame from the first base. Relative to germline, V is missing 4 bases and J is missing 5 bases, with 6 bases of the junction outside any gene match. The specimen was peripheral blood, collected on day 0 of AZD1222 vaccination. The TCR comes from an adult in good health. Here the chain combines TRBV3-1 (or the pseudogene TRBV3-2) and TRBJ2-2; 8 central bases correspond to TRBD1. The CDR3 region reads CASSPPGQATGELFF. The DNA sequence follows: TGTGCCAGCAGCCCGCCGGGACAGGCGACCGGGGAGCTGTTTTTT.